These 3 T cell receptor beta chains share one sample of origin, sequenced in a study of cytomegalovirus exposure and HLA in healthy donors. PCR was performed using 60 Vbeta and 13 Jbeta primers. Here immunoSEQ multiplex PCR was the method, and the copy in TCRdb shows in-frame clones only, minus some. In the table there are 200,000 to 250,000 clones, approximately 84% of which are singletons. Sequencing was carried out using PBMCs. The origin of the receptors is a woman aged 40 to 50 in good health and CMV-seronegative.

This clone occurred once. The chain uses TRBV28 and TRBJ2-3; no reliable D call. Trimming cost V 5 bases and J 5 bases, with 11 bases left between them. The CDR3 sequence is 13 residues long. In germline, CDR1 is MDHEN, CDR2 SYDVKM. The CDR3 sequence is CASSPTTRDTQYF. CDR3 nucleotide sequence: TGTGCCAGCAGTCCTACGACAAGAGATACGCAGTATTTT.

V usage is TRBV6-1 and J usage is TRBJ1-3, with D unclear. The CDR3 length is 12 residues. CDR1 and CDR2 (germline): MNHNS, SASEGT. Trimming stripped 1 base from V and 8 bases from J, with 6 bases between. The CDR3 spells CASSEDGYTIYF. The CDR3 DNA is TGTGCCAGCAGTGAAGACGGGTACACCATATATTTT.

This clone has just a few counts. V is TRBV5-1 and J is TRBJ2-2; TRBD1 matches 7 bases. Germline CDR1 reads SGHRS; CDR2 reads YFSETQ. This CDR3 region has 16 residues. With V trimmed by 5 bases and J by 7 bases, 14 bases remained unmatched. CDR3 sequence: CASSRTTGKEGGELFF. CDR3 DNA: TGCGCCAGCAGTAGGACGACAGGGAAAGAGGGCGGGGAGCTGTTTTTT. Based on the CDR3 plus reference TRBV5-1 and TRBJ2-2, the full variable domain is KAGVTQTPRYLIKTRGQQVTLSCSPISGHRSVSWYQQTPGQGLQFLFEYFSETQRNKGNFPGRFSGRQFSNSRSEMNVSTLELGDSALYLCASSRTTGKEGGELFFGEGSRLTVL.